This T cell receptor beta chain was documented in a study of T cells in Graves' hyperthyroidism and ophthalmopathy. Regions amplified from RNA transcripts were the TCR beta CDR3 regions. The HTBI primer set was used in a first-round RT-PCR of the TCR CDR3. MiXCR was run by TCRdb on the multiplex PCR reads, yielding one entry per CDR3 protein. The sample lists 210,000 or so distinct CDR3 sequences, approximately 17% occurring once. Absent ophthalmopathy progression within 18 months defined stable Graves' hyperthyroidism. V dropped 1 base and J dropped 6; count of bases not matched to a gene: 5. CDR1 and CDR2 (germline): KGHDR, SFDVKD. The CDR3 consists of 15 residues.

This receptor was taken from a man aged 50 to 60 with Graves' hyperthyroidism. V gene TRBV24-1 combines with J gene TRBJ2-3; 8 bases map to TRBD1. Sequencing was performed on blood. This CDR3 reads CATSDFSSGGDTQYF. CDR3 DNA: TGTGCCACCAGTGATTTTTCCTCAGGGGGCGATACGCAGTATTTT.